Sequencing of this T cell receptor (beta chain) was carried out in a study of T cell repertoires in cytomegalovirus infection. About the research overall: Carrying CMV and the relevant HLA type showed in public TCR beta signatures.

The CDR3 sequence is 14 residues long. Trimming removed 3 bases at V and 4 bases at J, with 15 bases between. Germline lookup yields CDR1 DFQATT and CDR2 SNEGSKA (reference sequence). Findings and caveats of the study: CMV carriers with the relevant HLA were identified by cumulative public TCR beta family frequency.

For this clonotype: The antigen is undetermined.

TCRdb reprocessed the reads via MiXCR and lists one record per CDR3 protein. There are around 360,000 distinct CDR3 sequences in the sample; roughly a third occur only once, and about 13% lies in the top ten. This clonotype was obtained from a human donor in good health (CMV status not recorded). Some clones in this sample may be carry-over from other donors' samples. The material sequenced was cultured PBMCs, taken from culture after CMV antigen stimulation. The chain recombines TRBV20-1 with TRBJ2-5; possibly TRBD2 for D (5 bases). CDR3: CSASRGASGETQYF. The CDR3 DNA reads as TGCAGTGCTAGCCGCGGCGCAAGCGGAGAGACCCAGTACTTC.